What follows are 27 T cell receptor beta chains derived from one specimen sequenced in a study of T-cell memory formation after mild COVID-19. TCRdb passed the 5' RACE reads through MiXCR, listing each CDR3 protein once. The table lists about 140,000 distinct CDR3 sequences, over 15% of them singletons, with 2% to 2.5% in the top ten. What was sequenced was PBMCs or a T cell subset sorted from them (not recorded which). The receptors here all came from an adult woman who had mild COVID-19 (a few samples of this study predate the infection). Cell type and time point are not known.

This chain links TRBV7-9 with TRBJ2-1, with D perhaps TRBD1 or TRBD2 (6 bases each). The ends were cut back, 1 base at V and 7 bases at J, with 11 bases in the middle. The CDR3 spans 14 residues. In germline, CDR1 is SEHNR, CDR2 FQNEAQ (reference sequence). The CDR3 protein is CASSLEVGGNEQFF. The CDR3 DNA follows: TGTGCCAGCAGCTTAGAGGTAGGGGGGAATGAGCAGTTCTTC.

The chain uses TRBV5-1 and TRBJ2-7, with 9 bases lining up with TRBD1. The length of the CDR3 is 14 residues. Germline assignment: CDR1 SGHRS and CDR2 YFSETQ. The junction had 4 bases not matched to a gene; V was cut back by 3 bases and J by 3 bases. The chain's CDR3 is CASSSGTGNYEQYF. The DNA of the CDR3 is TGCGCCAGCAGCTCCGGGACAGGGAACTACGAGCAGTACTTC.

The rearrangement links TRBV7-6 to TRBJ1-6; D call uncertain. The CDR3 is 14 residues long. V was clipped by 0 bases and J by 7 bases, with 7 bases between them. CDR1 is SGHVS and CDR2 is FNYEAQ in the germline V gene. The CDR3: CASSLARTNSPLHF. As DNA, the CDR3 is TGTGCCAGCAGCTTAGCCAGGACGAATTCACCCCTCCACTTT.

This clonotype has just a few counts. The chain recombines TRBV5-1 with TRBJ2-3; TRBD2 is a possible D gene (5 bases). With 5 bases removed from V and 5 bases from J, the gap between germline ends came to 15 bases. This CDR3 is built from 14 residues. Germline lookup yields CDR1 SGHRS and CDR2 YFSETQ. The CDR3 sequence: CASSPGRLRDTQYF. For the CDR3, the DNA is TGCGCCAGCAGTCCGGGGAGATTGAGAGATACGCAGTATTTT.

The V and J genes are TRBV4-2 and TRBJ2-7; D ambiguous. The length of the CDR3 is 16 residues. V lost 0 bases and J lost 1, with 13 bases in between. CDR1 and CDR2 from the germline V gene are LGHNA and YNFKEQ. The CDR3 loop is CASSQDLGGVSYEQYF. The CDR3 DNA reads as TGTGCCAGCAGCCAAGATCTTGGTGGTGTGTCCTACGAGCAGTACTTC.

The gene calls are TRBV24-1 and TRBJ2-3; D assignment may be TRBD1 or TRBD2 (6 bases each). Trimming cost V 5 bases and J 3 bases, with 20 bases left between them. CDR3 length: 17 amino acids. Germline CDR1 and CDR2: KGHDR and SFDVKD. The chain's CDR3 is CATSGPRGGLHTDTQYF. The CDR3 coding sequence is TGTGCCACCAGTGGACCCCGAGGGGGGCTACATACAGATACGCAGTATTTT.

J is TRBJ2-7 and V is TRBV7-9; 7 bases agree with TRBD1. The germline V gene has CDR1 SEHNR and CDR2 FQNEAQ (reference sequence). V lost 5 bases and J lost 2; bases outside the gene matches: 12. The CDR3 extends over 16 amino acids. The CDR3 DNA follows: TGTGCCAGCAGCCCGGGGACAGCCCTCAACCCCTACGAGCAGTACTTC. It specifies CASSPGTALNPYEQYF.

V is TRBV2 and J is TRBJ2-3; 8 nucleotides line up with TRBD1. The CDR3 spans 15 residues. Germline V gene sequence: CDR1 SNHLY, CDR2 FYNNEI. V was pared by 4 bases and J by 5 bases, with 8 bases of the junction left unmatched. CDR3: CASSASRGQGDTQYF. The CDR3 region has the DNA TGTGCCAGCAGTGCATCCAGGGGGCAGGGAGATACGCAGTATTTT.

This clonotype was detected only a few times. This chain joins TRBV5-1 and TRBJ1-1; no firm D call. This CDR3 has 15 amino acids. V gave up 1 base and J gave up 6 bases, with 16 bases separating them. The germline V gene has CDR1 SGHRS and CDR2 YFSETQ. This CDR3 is CASSLTGQVPPEAFF. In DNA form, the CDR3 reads TGCGCCAGCAGCTTGACCGGGCAGGTGCCTCCTGAAGCTTTCTTT.

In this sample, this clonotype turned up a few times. CDR3 loop: CASSRRGGAEELFF. The CDR3 nucleotides read TGTGCCAGCAGCCGCAGAGGGGGGGCCGAGGAGCTGTTTTTT. This sequence joins TRBV3-1 and TRBJ2-2, with D maybe TRBD2 (7 bases). CDR1 and CDR2 (germline): LGHDT, YNNKEL (reference sequence). V was trimmed by 4 bases and J by 10 bases, leaving 16 bases between them. The CDR3 has 14 amino acids. The full variable domain, completed using reference TRBV3-1 and TRBJ2-2, is DTAVSQTPKYLVTQMGNDKSIKCEQNLGHDTMYWYKQDSKKFLKIMFSYNNKELIINETVPNRFSPKSPDKAHLNLHINSLELGDSAVYFCASSRRGGAEELFFGEGSRLTVL.

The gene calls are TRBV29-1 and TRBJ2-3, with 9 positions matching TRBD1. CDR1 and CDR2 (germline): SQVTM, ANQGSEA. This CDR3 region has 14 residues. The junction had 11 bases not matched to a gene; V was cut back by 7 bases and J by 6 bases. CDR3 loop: CSAEGDRALDTQYF. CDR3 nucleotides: TGCAGCGCGGAAGGGGACAGGGCCCTGGATACGCAGTATTTT.

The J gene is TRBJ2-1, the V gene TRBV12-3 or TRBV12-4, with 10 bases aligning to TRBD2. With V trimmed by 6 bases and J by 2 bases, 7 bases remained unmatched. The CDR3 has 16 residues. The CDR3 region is CASSPRGLATYNEQFF. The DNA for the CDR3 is TGTGCCAGCAGCCCGAGGGGACTAGCGACCTACAATGAGCAGTTCTTC.

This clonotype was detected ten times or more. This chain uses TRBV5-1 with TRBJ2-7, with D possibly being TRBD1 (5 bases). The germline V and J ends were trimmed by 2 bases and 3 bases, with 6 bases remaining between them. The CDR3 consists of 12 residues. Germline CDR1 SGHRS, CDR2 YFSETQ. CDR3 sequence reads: CASSFDSYEQYF. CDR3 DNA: TGCGCCAGCAGCTTCGACAGCTACGAGCAGTACTTC.

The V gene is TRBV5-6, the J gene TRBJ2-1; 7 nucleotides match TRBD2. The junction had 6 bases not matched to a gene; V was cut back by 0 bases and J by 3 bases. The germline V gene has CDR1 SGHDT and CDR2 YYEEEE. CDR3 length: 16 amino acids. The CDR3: CASSLAWLADYNEQFF. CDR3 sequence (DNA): TGTGCCAGCAGCTTGGCCTGGCTAGCGGACTACAATGAGCAGTTCTTC.

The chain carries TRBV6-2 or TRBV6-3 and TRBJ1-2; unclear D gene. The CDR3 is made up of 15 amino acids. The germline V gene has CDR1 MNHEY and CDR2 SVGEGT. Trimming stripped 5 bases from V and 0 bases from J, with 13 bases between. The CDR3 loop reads CASSRPGRSNYGYTF. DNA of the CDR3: TGTGCCAGCAGTCGCCCGGGCAGATCTAACTATGGCTACACCTTC.

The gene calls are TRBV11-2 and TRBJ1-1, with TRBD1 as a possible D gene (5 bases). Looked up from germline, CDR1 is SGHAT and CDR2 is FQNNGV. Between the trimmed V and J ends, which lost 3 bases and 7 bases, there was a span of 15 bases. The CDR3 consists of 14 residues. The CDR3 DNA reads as TGTGCCAGCAGCTTTTCGGGGGGTTTCGGTGAAGCTTTCTTT. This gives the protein CASSFSGGFGEAFF.

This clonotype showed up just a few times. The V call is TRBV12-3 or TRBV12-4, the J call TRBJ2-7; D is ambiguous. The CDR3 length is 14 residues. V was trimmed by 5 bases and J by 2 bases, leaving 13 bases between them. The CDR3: CASSPPSVAYEQYF. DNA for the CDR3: TGTGCCAGCAGTCCCCCTAGTGTCGCCTACGAGCAGTACTTC.

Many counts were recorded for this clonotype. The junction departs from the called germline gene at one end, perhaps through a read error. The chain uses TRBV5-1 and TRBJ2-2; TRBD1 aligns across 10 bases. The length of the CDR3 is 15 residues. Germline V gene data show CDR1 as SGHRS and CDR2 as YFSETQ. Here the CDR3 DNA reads TGTGCCAGCAGTTTAAGGACAGGGGGCACCGGGGAGCTGTTTTTT. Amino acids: CASSLRTGGTGELFF.

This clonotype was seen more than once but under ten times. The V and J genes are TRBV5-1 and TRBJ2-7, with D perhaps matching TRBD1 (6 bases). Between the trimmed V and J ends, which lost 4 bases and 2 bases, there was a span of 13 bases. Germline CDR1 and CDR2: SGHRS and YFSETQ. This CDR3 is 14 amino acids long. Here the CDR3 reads CASSPAAGAYEQYF. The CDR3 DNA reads TGCGCCAGCAGCCCGGCGGCAGGGGCCTACGAGCAGTACTTC.

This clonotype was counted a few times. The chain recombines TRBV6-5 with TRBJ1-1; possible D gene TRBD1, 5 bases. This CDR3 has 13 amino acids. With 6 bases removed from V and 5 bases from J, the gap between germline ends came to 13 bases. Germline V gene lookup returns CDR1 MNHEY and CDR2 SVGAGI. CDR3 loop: CASSAAGRTEAFF. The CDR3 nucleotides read TGTGCCAGCAGCGCCGCAGGGAGGACTGAAGCTTTCTTT.

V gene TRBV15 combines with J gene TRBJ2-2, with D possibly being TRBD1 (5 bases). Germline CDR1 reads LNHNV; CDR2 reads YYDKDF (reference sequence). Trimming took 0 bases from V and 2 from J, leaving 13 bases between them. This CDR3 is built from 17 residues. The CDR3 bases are TGTGCCACCAGCAGAGATTTGTGGCAGGGTAACACCGGGGAGCTGTTTTTT. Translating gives CATSRDLWQGNTGELFF.

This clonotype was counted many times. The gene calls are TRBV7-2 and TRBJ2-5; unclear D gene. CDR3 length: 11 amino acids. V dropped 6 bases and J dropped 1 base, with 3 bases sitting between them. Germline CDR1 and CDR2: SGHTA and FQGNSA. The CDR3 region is CASRLQETQYF. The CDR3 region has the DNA TGTGCCAGCAGACTCCAAGAGACCCAGTACTTC. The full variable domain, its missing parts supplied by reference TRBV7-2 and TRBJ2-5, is GAGVSQSPSNKVTEKGKDVELRCDPISGHTALYWYRQSLGQGLEFLIYFQGNSAPDKSGLPSDRFSAERTGGSVSTLTIQRTQQEDSAVYLCASRLQETQYFGPGTRLLVL.

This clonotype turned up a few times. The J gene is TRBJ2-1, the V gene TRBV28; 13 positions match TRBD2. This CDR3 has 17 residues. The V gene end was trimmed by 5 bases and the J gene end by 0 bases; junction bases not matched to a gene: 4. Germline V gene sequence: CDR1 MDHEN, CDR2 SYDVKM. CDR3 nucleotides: TGTGCCAGCAGTGAGACTAGCGGGAGGATCTCCTACAATGAGCAGTTCTTC. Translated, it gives CASSETSGRISYNEQFF.

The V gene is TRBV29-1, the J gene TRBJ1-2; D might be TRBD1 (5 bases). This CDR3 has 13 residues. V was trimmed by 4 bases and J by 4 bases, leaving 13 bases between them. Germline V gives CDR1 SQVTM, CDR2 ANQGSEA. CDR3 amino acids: CSVAPGTRYGYTF. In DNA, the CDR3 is TGCAGCGTTGCCCCAGGGACCCGCTATGGCTACACCTTC. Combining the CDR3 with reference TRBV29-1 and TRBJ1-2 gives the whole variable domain SAVISQKPSRDICQRGTSLTIQCQVDSQVTMMFWYRQQPGQSLTLIATANQGSEATYESGFVIDKFPISRPNLTFSTLTVSNMSPEDSSIYLCSVAPGTRYGYTFGSGTRLTVV.

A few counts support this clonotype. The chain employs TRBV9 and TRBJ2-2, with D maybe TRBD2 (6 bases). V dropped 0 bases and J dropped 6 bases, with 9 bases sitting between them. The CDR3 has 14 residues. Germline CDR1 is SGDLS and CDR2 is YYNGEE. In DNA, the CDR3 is TGTGCCAGCAGCGTAGCAGGAGGGGCCGGGGAGCTGTTTTTT. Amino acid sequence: CASSVAGGAGELFF.

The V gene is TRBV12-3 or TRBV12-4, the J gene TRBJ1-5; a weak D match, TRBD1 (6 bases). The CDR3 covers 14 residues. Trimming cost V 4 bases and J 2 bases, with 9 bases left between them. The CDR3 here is CASSWAGGNQPQHF. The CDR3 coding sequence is TGTGCCAGCAGTTGGGCAGGGGGCAATCAGCCCCAGCATTTT.

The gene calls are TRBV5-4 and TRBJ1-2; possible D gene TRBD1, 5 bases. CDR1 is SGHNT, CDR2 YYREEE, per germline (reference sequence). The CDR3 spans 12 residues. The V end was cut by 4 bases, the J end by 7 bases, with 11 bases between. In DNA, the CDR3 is TGTGCCAGCAGCCGGGACTCTCTTGGCTACACCTTC. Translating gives CASSRDSLGYTF.